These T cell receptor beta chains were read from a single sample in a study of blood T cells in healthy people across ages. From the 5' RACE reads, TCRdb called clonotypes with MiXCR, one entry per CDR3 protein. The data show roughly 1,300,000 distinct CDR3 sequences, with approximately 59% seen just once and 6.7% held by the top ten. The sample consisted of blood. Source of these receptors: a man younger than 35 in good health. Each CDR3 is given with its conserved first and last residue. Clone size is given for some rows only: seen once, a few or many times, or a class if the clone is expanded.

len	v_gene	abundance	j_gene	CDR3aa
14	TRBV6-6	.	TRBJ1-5	CASSYAGSYQPQHF
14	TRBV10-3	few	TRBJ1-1	CAISGDTLNTEAFF
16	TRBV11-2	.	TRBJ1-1	CASSPGQGPMNTEAFF
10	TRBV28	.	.	CASRGPTIYF
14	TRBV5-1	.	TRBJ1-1	CASSRAGGDVGAFF
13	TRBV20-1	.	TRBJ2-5	CSASGSSQETQYF
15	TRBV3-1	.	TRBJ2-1	CASSQQGGPRNEQFF
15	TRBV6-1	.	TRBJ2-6	CASSQRPDGANVLTF
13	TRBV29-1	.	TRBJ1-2	CSALRDTNYGYTF
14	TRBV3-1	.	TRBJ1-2	CASSQHAGLHGYTF
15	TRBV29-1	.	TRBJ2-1	CSVARGLAGEGEQFF
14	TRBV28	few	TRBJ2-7	CASSSQGVTYEQYF
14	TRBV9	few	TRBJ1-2	CASSVIREDYGYTF
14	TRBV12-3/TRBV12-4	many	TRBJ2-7	CASSFGTGGYEQYF
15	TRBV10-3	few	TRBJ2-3	CAISPTSGSTDTQYF
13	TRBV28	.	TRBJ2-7	CASRPSGDYEQYF
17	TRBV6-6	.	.	CASSYSASGDGDYEQYF
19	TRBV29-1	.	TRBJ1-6	CSATVGRGRVEDHNSPLHF
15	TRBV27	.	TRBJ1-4	CASSALDATNEKLFF
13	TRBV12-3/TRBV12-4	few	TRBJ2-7	CASSLGQGREQYF
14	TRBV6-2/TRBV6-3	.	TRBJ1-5	CASLDTQGYQPQHF
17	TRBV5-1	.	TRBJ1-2	CASSLWTGGDGNYGYTF
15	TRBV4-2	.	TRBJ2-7	CASSPRDGDGYEQYF
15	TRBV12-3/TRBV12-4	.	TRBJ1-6	CASSPYRGQDSPLHF
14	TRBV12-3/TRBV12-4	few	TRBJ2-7	CASSIAGASYEQYF
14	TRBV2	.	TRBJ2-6	CASIEARVDNVLTF
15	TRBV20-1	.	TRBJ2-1	CSAHPGLAGNGEQFF
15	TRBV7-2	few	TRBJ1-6	CASSPRTGPNSPLHF